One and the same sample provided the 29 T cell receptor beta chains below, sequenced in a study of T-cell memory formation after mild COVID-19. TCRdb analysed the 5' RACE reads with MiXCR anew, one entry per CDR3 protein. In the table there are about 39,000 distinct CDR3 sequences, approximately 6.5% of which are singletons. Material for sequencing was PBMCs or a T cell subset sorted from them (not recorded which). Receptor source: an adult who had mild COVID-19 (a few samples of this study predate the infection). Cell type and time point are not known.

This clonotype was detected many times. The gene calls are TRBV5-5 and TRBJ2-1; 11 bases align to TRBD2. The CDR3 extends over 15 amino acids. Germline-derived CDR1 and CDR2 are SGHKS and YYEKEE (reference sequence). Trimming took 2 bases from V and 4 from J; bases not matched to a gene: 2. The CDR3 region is CASSFGTSGYNEQFF. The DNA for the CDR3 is TGTGCCAGCAGCTTCGGGACTAGCGGATACAATGAGCAGTTCTTC. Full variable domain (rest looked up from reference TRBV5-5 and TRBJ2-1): DAGVTQSPTHLIKTRGQQVTLRCSPISGHKSVSWYQQVLGQGPQFIFQYYEKEERGRGNFPDRFSARQFPNYSSELNVNALLLGDSALYLCASSFGTSGYNEQFFGPGTRLTVL.

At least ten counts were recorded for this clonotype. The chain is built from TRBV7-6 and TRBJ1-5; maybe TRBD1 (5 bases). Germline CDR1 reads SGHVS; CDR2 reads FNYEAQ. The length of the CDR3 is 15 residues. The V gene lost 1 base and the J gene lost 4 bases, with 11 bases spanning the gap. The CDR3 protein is CASSLDGARNQPQHF. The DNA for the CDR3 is TGTGCCAGCAGCTTAGACGGGGCCCGTAATCAGCCCCAGCATTTT. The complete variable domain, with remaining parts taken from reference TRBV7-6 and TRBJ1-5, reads GAGVSQSPRYKVTKRGQDVALRCDPISGHVSLYWYRQALGQGPEFLTYFNYEAQQDKSGLPNDRFSAERPEGSISTLTIQRTEQRDSAMYRCASSLDGARNQPQHFGDGTRLSIL.

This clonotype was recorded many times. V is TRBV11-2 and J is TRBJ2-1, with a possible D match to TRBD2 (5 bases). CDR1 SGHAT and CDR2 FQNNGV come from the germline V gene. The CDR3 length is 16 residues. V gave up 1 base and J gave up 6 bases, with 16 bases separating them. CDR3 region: CASSLGLRVSFNEQFF. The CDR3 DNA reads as TGTGCCAGCAGCTTAGGTCTGCGGGTGTCTTTCAATGAGCAGTTCTTC.

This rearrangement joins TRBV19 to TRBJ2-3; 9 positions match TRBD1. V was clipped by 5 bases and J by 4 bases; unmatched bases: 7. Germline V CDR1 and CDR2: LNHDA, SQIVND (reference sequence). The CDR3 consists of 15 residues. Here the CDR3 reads CASSPPGTGSDTQYF. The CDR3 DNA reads TGTGCCAGTAGTCCACCAGGGACAGGGTCAGATACGCAGTATTTT.

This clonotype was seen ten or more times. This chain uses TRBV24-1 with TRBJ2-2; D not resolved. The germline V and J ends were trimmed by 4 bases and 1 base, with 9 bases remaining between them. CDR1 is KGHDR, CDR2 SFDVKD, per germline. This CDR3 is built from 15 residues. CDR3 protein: CATSDPRQNTGELFF. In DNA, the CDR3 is TGTGCCACCAGTGACCCACGACAGAACACCGGGGAGCTGTTTTTT.

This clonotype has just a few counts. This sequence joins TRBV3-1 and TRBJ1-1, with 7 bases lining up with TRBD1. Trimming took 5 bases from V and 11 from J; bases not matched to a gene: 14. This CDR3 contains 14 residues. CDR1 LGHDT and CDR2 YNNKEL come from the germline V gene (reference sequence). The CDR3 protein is CASSNKGGSRAAFF. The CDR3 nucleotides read TGTGCCAGCAGCAATAAAGGGGGCTCAAGGGCCGCTTTCTTT.

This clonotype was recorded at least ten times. CDR3 region: CASSLQQGMAFF. The CDR3 nucleotides are TGTGCCAGCAGCTTACAACAGGGGATGGCTTTCTTT. This rearrangement joins TRBV7-9 to TRBJ1-1, with 7 nucleotides matching TRBD1. Germline loops: CDR1 SEHNR, CDR2 FQNEAQ (reference sequence). Losses at the gene ends were 2 bases for V and 11 bases for J; bases not matched to a gene: 5. This CDR3 comprises 12 residues.

The CDR3 DNA reads as TGCAGTGCTTACCGGGGTGCAAAGACCCAGTACTTC. Encoded protein: CSAYRGAKTQYF. The chain has TRBV20-1 and TRBJ2-5; tentative D call: TRBD2 (5 bases). CDR3 length equals 12 residues. V was clipped by 5 bases and J by 6 bases, with 13 bases between them. Germline values: CDR1 DFQATT, CDR2 SNEGSKA (reference sequence).

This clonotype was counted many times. The CDR3 DNA is TGCGCCAGCACCCCTACTAGCGGGGACGAGCAGTACTTC. Its translation is CASTPTSGDEQYF. J is TRBJ2-7 and V is TRBV5-1; TRBD2 aligns across 10 bases. The J segment lost 5 bases and the V segment lost 6 bases, leaving 5 bases of the junction unmatched. The CDR3 is 13 residues long. Germline V CDR1 and CDR2: SGHRS, YFSETQ.

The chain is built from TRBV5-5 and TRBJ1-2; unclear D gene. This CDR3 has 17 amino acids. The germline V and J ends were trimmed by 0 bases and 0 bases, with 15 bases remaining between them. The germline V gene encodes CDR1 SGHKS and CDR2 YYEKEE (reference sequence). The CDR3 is CASSLGPVRTANYGYTF. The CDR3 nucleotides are TGTGCCAGCAGCTTGGGGCCAGTTAGAACAGCTAACTATGGCTACACCTTC.

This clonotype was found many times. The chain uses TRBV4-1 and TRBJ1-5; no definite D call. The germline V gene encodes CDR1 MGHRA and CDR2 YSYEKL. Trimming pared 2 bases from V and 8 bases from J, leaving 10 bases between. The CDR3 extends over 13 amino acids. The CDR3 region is CASSQNPVEPQHF. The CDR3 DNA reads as TGCGCCAGCAGCCAAAACCCTGTCGAGCCCCAGCATTTT.

CDR3 nucleotides: TGTGCCACCAGTGATACGCGAGGGCGGGGGCTATACAATGAGCAGTTCTTC. It translates to CATSDTRGRGLYNEQFF. The J gene is TRBJ2-1, the V gene TRBV24-1, with D possibly being TRBD2 (7 bases). This CDR3 has 17 residues. The germline CDR1 and CDR2 sequences are KGHDR and SFDVKD. Trimming stripped 3 bases from V and 4 bases from J, with 18 bases between.

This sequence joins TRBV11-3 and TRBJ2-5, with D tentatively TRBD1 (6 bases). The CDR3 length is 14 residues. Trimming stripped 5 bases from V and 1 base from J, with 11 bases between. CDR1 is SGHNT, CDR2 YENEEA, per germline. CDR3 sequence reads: CASSRGQIQETQYF. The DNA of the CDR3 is TGTGCCAGCAGCCGGGGACAAATCCAAGAGACCCAGTACTTC.

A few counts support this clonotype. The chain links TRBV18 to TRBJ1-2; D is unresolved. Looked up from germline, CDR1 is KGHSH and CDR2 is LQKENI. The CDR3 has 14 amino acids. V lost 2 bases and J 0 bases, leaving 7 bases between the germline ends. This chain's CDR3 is CASSPSPSNYGYTF. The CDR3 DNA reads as TGTGCCAGCTCACCATCACCCTCTAACTATGGCTACACCTTC.

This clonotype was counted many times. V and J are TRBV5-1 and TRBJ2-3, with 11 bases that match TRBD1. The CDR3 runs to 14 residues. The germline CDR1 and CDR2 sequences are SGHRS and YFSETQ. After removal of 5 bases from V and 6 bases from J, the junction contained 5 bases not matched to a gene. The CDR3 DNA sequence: TGCGCCAGCAGATACCGGGACAGGGGGGATACGCAGTATTTT. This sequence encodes CASRYRDRGDTQYF.

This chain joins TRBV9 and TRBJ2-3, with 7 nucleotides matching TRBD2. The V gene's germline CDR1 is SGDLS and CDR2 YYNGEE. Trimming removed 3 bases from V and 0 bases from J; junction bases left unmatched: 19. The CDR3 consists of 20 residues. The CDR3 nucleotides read TGTGCCAGCAGCGCCTCGGGACTACCCGGGAAAGTCTCTAGCACAGATACGCAGTATTTT. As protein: CASSASGLPGKVSSTDTQYF.

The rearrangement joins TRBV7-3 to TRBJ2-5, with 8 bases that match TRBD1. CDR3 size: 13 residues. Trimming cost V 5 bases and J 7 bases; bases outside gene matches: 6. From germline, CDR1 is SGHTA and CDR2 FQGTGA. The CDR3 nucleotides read TGTGCCAGCAGCCCAGGGGGCGCAGGGACCCAGTACTTC. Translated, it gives CASSPGGAGTQYF.

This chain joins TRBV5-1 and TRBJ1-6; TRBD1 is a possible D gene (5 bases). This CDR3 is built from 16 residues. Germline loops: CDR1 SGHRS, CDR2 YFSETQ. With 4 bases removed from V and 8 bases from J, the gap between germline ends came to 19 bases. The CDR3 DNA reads TGCGCCAGCAGCAAACGGACATCAGTCCCTCATTCACCCCTCCACTTT. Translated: CASSKRTSVPHSPLHF.

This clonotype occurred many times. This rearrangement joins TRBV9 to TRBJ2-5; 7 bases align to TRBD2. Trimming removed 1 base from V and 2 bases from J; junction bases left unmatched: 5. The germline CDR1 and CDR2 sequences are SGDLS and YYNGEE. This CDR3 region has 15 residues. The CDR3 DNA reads TGTGCCAGCAGCGTATCTAGCGGAGATCAAGAGACCCAGTACTTC. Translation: CASSVSSGDQETQYF.

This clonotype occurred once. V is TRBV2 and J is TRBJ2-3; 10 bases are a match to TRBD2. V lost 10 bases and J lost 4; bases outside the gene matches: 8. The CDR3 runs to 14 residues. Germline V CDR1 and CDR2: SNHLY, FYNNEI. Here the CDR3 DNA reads TGTGCCATTCAAGCGGGGGGGCCCCCAGATACGCAGTATTTT. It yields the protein CAIQAGGPPDTQYF. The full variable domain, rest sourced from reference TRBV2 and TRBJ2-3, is EPEVTQTPSHQVTQMGQEVILRCVPISNHLYFYWYRQILGQKVEFLVSFYNNEISEKSEIFDDQFSVERPDGSNFTLKIRSTKLEDSAMYFCAIQAGGPPDTQYFGPGTRLTVL.

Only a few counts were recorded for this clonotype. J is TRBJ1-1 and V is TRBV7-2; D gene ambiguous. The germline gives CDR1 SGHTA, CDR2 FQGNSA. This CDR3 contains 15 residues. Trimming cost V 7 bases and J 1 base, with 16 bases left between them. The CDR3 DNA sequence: TGTGCCAGCAAGGTGGCAGGTCCTCAGAACACTGAAGCTTTCTTT. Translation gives CASKVAGPQNTEAFF. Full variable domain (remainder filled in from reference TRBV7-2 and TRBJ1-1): GAGVSQSPSNKVTEKGKDVELRCDPISGHTALYWYRQSLGQGLEFLIYFQGNSAPDKSGLPSDRFSAERTGGSVSTLTIQRTQQEDSAVYLCASKVAGPQNTEAFFGQGTRLTVV.

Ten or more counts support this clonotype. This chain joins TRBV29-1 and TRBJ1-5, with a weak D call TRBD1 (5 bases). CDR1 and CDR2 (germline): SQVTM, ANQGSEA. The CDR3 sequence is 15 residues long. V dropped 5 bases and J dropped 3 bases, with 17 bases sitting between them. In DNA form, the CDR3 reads TGCAGCGTTATAATTGACGGGGCATCCAATCAGCCCCAGCATTTT. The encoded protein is CSVIIDGASNQPQHF.

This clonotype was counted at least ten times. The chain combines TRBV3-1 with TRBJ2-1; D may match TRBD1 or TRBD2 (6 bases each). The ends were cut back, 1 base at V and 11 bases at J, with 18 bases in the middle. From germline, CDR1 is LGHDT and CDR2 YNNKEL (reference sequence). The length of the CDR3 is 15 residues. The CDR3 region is CASSQGGGHGGKQFF. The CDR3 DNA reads TGTGCCAGCAGCCAAGGTGGGGGACACGGAGGGAAGCAGTTCTTC.

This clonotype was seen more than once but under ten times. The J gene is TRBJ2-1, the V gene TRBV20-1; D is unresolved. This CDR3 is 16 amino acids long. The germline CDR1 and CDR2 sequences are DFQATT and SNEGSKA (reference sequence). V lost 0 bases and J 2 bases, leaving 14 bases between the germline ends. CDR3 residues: CSARDFAAGTYNEQFF. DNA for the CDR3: TGCAGTGCTAGAGATTTTGCCGCAGGTACCTACAATGAGCAGTTCTTC.

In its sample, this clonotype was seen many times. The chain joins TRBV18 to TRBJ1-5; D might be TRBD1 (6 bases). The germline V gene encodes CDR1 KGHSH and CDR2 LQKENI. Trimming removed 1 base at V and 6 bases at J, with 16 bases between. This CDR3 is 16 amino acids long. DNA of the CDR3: TGTGCCAGCTCACCACGAAGAGATCAAGGGGGTCAGCCCCAGCATTTT. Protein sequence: CASSPRRDQGGQPQHF.

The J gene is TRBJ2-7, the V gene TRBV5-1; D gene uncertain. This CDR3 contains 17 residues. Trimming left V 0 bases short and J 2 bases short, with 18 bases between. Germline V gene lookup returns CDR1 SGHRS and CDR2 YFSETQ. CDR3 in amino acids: CASSLAPGGARPYEQYF. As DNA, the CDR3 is TGCGCCAGCAGCTTGGCCCCAGGTGGAGCGCGGCCCTACGAGCAGTACTTC.

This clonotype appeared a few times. CDR3 sequence (DNA): TGTGCCAGCACAAGTCGCGGGACAGGGCGTAATTCACCCCTCCACTTT. It encodes CASTSRGTGRNSPLHF. J is TRBJ1-6 and V is TRBV2; TRBD1 matches at 9 bases. The V and J ends lost 7 bases and 6 bases, in that order; junction bases with no gene match: 10. CDR3 length: 16 amino acids. Germline V gives CDR1 SNHLY, CDR2 FYNNEI.

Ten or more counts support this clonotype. The CDR3 DNA reads as TGCGCCAGCAGCTCCCAGCCGGACAATCAGCCCCAGCATTTT. Translated, it gives CASSSQPDNQPQHF. The J gene is TRBJ1-5, the V gene TRBV5-1, with D hard to call. V lost 3 bases to trimming and J lost 3 bases, with 10 bases between them. CDR1 and CDR2 from the germline V gene are SGHRS and YFSETQ. The CDR3 is 14 amino acids.

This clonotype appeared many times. The CDR3 spells CASSLDGGLDTQYF. The CDR3 coding sequence is TGCGCCAGCAGCTTGGACGGGGGGTTGGATACGCAGTATTTT. The chain uses TRBV5-1 and TRBJ2-3; 7 bases are a match to TRBD2. CDR1 and CDR2 from the germline V gene are SGHRS and YFSETQ. Trimming removed 0 bases from V and 6 bases from J; junction bases left unmatched: 4. This CDR3 region has 14 residues.